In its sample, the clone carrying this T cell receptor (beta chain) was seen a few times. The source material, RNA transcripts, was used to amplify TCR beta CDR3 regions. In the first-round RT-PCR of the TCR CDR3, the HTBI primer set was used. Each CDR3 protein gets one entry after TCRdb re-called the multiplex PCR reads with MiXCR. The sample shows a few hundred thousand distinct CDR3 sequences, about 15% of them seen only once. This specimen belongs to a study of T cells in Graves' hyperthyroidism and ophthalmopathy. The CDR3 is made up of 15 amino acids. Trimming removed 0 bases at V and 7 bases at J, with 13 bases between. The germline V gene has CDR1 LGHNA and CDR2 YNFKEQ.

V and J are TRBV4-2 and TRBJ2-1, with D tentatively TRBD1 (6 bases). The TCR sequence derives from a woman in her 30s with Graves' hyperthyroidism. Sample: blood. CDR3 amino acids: CASSQDLEGVNEQFF. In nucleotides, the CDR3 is TGTGCCAGCAGCCAAGATCTTGAGGGGGTGAATGAGCAGTTCTTC.